This TCR beta chain was retrieved from a study of early T cells in non-severe SARS-CoV-2 infection. TCRdb redid the calling of the 5' RACE reads with MiXCR, one entry per CDR3 protein. This table holds 30,000 to 40,000 distinct CDR3 sequences, around 8% found once. There are many counts of this clonotype. The CDR3 length is 13 residues. The germline V and J ends were trimmed by 3 bases and 1 base, with 7 bases remaining between them. Germline V gene sequence: CDR1 SGHVS, CDR2 FNYEAQ. This chain links TRBV7-6 with TRBJ2-7, with a weak D call TRBD1 (6 bases). The receptor was isolated from an adult who was a healthcare worker with PCR-confirmed SARS-CoV-2 infection or an uninfected control (not recorded which). Sequenced material: whole blood, taken at baseline. This chain's CDR3 is CASSFGQSYEQYF. CDR3 in DNA: TGTGCCAGCAGCTTCGGACAGTCCTACGAGCAGTACTTC.